The 9 T cell receptor beta chains below come from one sample, sequenced in a study of blood T cell repertoires in COVID-19 (dated by TCRdb to the early 2020s). The method behind the library was the immunoSEQ multiplex PCR assay. TCRdb took over this immuneACCESS table, retaining in-frame rearrangements with V and J assigned. Such tables are incomplete; in checked studies, under half of the missing clones stem from an unresolved V gene, and the remainder is unexplained. The sample profile shows 200,000 to 300,000 clones; around 85% of them were found once. The ten largest account for 3.3% of the sample. Sequencing was performed on PBMCs or T cells enriched from blood (not recorded which). Every receptor here comes from a woman aged 40 to 50 with acute COVID-19.

The chain couples TRBV25-1 to TRBJ2-5, with D possibly TRBD2 on 5 matching bases. Germline lookup yields CDR1 MGHDK and CDR2 SYGVNS. V lost 4 bases to trimming and J lost 4 bases, with 16 bases between them. The CDR3 is made up of 15 amino acids. CDR3 amino acids: CASSGRGRNLETQYF. CDR3 DNA sequence: TGTGCCAGCAGTGGCCGGGGTCGAAATTTAGAGACCCAGTACTTC.

V gene TRBV13 combines with J gene TRBJ1-3; D is perhaps TRBD1 (6 bases). Germline assignment: CDR1 PRHDT and CDR2 FYEKMQ (reference sequence). Trimming took 5 bases from V and 4 from J, leaving 12 bases between them. This CDR3 region has 14 residues. CDR3 protein: CASSPQGPGNTIYF. CDR3 in DNA: TGTGCCAGCAGCCCCCAGGGGCCAGGAAACACCATATATTTT.

This sequence joins TRBV7-9 and TRBJ2-7, with a weak D call TRBD2 (6 bases). This CDR3 has 16 residues. Trimming removed 3 bases at V and 0 bases at J, with 15 bases between. Germline CDR1 SEHNR, CDR2 FQNEAQ (reference sequence). The CDR3 loop reads CASSLGTGASSYEQYF. DNA of the CDR3: TGTGCCAGCAGCTTGGGCACGGGAGCAAGCTCCTACGAGCAGTACTTC.

The V call is TRBV7-8, the J call TRBJ1-5, with a tentative D call TRBD1 (5 bases). The CDR3 is 14 residues long. Per germline, CDR1 SGHVS and CDR2 FQNEAQ. V was cut by 3 bases and J by 3 bases, with 9 bases left in between. CDR3 protein: CASSFPGDNQPQHF. The CDR3 DNA follows: TGTGCCAGCAGCTTCCCGGGGGACAATCAGCCCCAGCATTTT. Together with reference TRBV7-8 and TRBJ1-5, the CDR3 gives the full variable domain: GAGVSQSPRYKVAKRGQDVALRCDPISGHVSLFWYQQALGQGPEFLTYFQNEAQLDKSGLPSDRFFAERPEGSVSTLKIQRTQQEDSAVYLCASSFPGDNQPQHFGDGTRLSIL.

This clone has just one count. The rearrangement links TRBV9 to TRBJ2-3, with D unclear. The germline V gene has CDR1 SGDLS and CDR2 YYNGEE. V shed 0 bases and J shed 0 bases, with 8 bases lying between them. The CDR3 loop spans 15 amino acids. The CDR3: CASSVAASSTDTQYF. As DNA, the CDR3 is TGTGCCAGCAGCGTAGCAGCGTCTAGCACAGATACGCAGTATTTT.

This clone occurred once. The rearrangement uses TRBV24-1 and TRBJ2-2; D perhaps matches TRBD1 (5 bases). Germline CDR1 reads KGHDR; CDR2 reads SFDVKD. Trimming took off 5 bases at V and 4 bases at J, with 13 bases between the two ends. The CDR3 is 15 amino acids. The CDR3 DNA sequence: TGTGCCACCAGTGCTAGGGCAGGGATCACCGGGGAGCTGTTTTTT. It translates to CATSARAGITGELFF.

The chain has TRBV19 and TRBJ2-3; 10 positions agree with TRBD2. V lost 5 bases, J lost 4 bases, and 3 bases stayed unmatched. This CDR3 comprises 14 residues. Germline V CDR1 and CDR2: LNHDA, SQIVND (reference sequence). In DNA, the CDR3 is TGTGCCAGTAGTGGAGCGGGAGGGGCAGATACGCAGTATTTT. The encoded protein is CASSGAGGADTQYF. The full variable domain, completed using reference TRBV19 and TRBJ2-3, is DGGITQSPKYLFRKEGQNVTLSCEQNLNHDAMYWYRQDPGQGLRLIYYSQIVNDFQKGDIAEGYSVSREKKESFPLTVTSAQKNPTAFYLCASSGAGGADTQYFGPGTRLTVL.

This chain joins TRBV6-1 and TRBJ2-1; the match to TRBD2 covers 9 bases. The V segment lost 1 base and the J segment 10 bases; nucleotides outside the gene matches: 11. This CDR3 region has 16 residues. Germline CDR1 and CDR2: MNHNS and SASEGT. The CDR3 reads CASSEEGSGRVREQFF. In DNA form, the CDR3 reads TGTGCCAGCAGTGAAGAAGGTAGCGGGAGAGTCAGGGAGCAGTTCTTC.

V usage is TRBV21-1 and J usage is TRBJ2-1; no DNA check was done on the table's D call, TRBD1. TRBV21-1 is termed a pseudogene. The CDR3 is 16 amino acids. CDR3: CASSAQDRRTYNEQFF. CDR3 in DNA: TGTGCCAGCAGCGCCCAGGACAGGAGGACATACAATGAGCAGTTCTTC.